This T cell receptor (beta chain) is drawn from a study of blood T cell repertoires in COVID-19. Across the study: Acute and convalescent COVID-19 samples came from the United States, Italy and Spain. Sources were T cells, B-cell-depleted T cells, or PBMCs; the material itself was cDNA or gDNA.

Cohort allocation depended upon clinical history that participants reported. Here immunoSEQ multiplex PCR was the method, and the copy in TCRdb shows in-frame clones only, minus some. The repertoire has hundreds of thousands of clones, around 91% of them found once; the top ten carry 1%. Germline loops: CDR1 LNHDA, CDR2 SQIVND (reference sequence). The CDR3 length is 15 residues. V was trimmed by 6 bases and J by 0 bases, leaving 11 bases between them. The sequence derives from a man aged 18 to 29 who had recovered from COVID-19. The chain is built from TRBV19 and TRBJ2-2; TRBD1 might be the D (5 bases). Specimen: PBMCs or T cells enriched from blood (not recorded which). The CDR3 sequence: CASSRTGTNTGELFF. Here the CDR3 DNA reads TGTGCCAGTAGCCGCACAGGCACGAACACCGGGGAGCTGTTTTTT.